The sequence of this TCR beta chain was determined in a study of blood T cells in healthy people across ages (dated by TCRdb to between 2015 and 2017). Regarding the study in general: In model experiments, template switching captured roughly one uniquely barcoded TCR beta cDNA molecule for every two T cells. For two donors (one aged 18 to 29 and one aged 80 or older), the study analyzed two additional independent replicas of 1 million unique cDNA reads from the same blood draw. Using deep sequencing normalized with unique cDNA molecular identifiers, the study measured how TCR beta repertoire diversity changes with age. To avoid experimental bias, donors of different ages were spread randomly across the sequencing lanes. The donors were divided into four age groups: young (average around 16 years), middle-aged (about 40), aged (roughly 66) and long-lived (about 90). Paper-wide results and their limitations: Because the CMV infection status of the donors was unknown, age-related changes in expanded clonotypes may potentially have been confounded. Estimates of total diversity based on one million sequenced T cells were considered lower bounds and underestimates. Compared with the aged group, more naive CD4+ T cells, fewer expanded clones and increased TCR diversity were shown by the long-lived group, suggesting age selection. Since profiling was done on bulk unsorted PBMCs, naive and antigen-experienced compartments could not be conclusively compared. There was a strong correlation between observed TCR beta diversity and the percentage of naive T cells measured by flow cytometry. As age increased, observed TCR beta diversity per million T cells dropped in a roughly linear way, and a significant reduction was already evident by age about 40.

Systemically healthy Caucasian individuals from Russia, approximately 39 in total and aged 6 to 90 years, were included as donors. Around 10 milliliters of peripheral blood were drawn from each donor into EDTA-treated Vacutainer tubes. Ficoll-Paque density-gradient centrifugation was used to isolate PBMCs, with at least 6 million obtained per sample. Total RNA, at least 6 micrograms per sample, was extracted from PBMCs with Trizol reagent. For every donor, an aliquot of PBMCs went through flow cytometry to measure the percentages of naive CD45RAhigh/CD27high T cells. To prepare the library, 5' RACE was applied. TCRdb names Illumina HiSeq 2500 as the instrument used. A second PCR of roughly 6 to 11 cycles was run with a J-beta primer mix and a sample-barcoded 5' primer. A unique molecular identifier was introduced onto each TCR beta cDNA molecule by a template-switch 5' adaptor carrying 12 random nucleotides. Each sample yielded at least 3 million CDR3-containing paired-end reads. First-strand cDNA synthesis was performed from all RNA using the Mint cDNA synthesis kit, with priming by a TRBC-specific oligonucleotide. Following uracil-DNA glycosylase treatment, all cDNA underwent a first 18-cycle PCR with the universal primers M1SS and BC2_uni_R. The paper's processing steps were these. Normalization of each sample was performed by random selection of 1 million high-quality reads, each carrying a distinct molecular identifier. Reads with shared molecular identifiers were discarded instead of being binned into consensus sequences. MiTCR, run with a Q25 quality threshold and the strictest error-elimination algorithm, handled CDR3 identification, clonotype clustering and error correction. A nonparametric unseen species model with Euler transformation was used to estimate a lower bound on total TCR beta diversity. TCRdb trimmed public reads at Q25 via fastp, called clones via MiXCR and kept in-frame beta chains. Records with the same CDR3 protein are collapsed into one entry carrying the most frequent genes and DNA. TCRdb assigned the V and J calls; the authors' analysis was not used. This sample gives some 1 million distinct CDR3 sequences in total; 40% to 45% of them show up just once. The top ten constitute approximately 17% of the sample.

Including the terminal cysteine and phenylalanine, the CDR3 comprises 11 residues. The sequence is cut down to CDR3 DNA, 33 bases in frame from base 1. The germline V gene encodes CDR1 GTSNPN and CDR2 SVGIG (reference sequence). A distance of 7 bases separates the germline ends of V and J, which lose 2 bases and 6 bases respectively. On this clonotype itself: The clone's antigen remains unknown. The record has no base qualities; no much larger clone is one base away.

Here the chain combines TRBV30 and TRBJ1-2, with TRBD1 tentatively as D gene (5 bases match). The source material was blood. This receptor was taken from an older woman in good health. The sequenced DNA is TGTGCCTGGAGTCCAGGGAATGGCTACACCTTC. It encodes CAWSPGNGYTF.